A selection of T cell receptor beta chains follows, all from one sample in a study of blood T cell repertoires in COVID-19. Sequenced by immunoSEQ multiplex PCR; TCRdb stores in-frame clones only, minus some. This repertoire shows fewer than 250,000 clones, roughly 80% found once; its top ten account for 2.6%. The sequencing sample was made of peripheral blood. All receptors derive from a woman in her 70s with active or convalescent COVID-19. Both conserved end residues are part of each CDR3. The order of the fields is D gene, J gene, V gene, clone size, CDR3 protein, CDR3 DNA. D genes are given only for firm matches. Clone sizes are given selectively: once, few, many, or a class where the clone is expanded.

d_call: -; j_call: TRBJ1-1; v_call: TRBV6-6; clone_size: -; cdr3_aa: CASRTVQGLTEAFF; cdr3_nt: TGTGCCAGCAGGACAGTGCAGGGACTAACTGAAGCTTTCTTT
d_call: -; j_call: TRBJ2-5; v_call: TRBV9; clone_size: -; cdr3_aa: CASSPLGQLPETQYF; cdr3_nt: TGTGCCAGCAGCCCGCTGGGGCAGCTTCCAGAGACCCAGTACTTC
d_call: TRBD1; j_call: TRBJ2-5; v_call: TRBV28; clone_size: -; cdr3_aa: CASSLPPGQGIETQYF; cdr3_nt: TGTGCCAGCAGTTTGCCCCCGGGACAGGGAATTGAGACCCAGTACTTC
d_call: TRBD1; j_call: TRBJ1-1; v_call: TRBV29-1; clone_size: once; cdr3_aa: CSAGTGEAEAFF; cdr3_nt: TGCAGCGCCGGGACAGGGGAAGCTGAAGCTTTCTTT
d_call: TRBD2; j_call: TRBJ2-5; v_call: TRBV5-5; clone_size: -; cdr3_aa: CASSPGEGRQETQYF; cdr3_nt: TGTGCCAGCAGCCCCGGGGAGGGTCGGCAAGAGACCCAGTACTTC
d_call: -; j_call: TRBJ2-5; v_call: TRBV10-3; clone_size: -; cdr3_aa: CAISESRAGETQYF; cdr3_nt: TGTGCCATCAGTGAGTCCAGGGCCGGGGAGACCCAGTACTTC
d_call: -; j_call: TRBJ1-1; v_call: TRBV7-6; clone_size: -; cdr3_aa: CASSNIGVVNTEAFF; cdr3_nt: TGTGCCAGCAGCAACATCGGGGTCGTGAACACTGAAGCTTTCTTT
d_call: TRBD2; j_call: TRBJ2-3; v_call: TRBV9; clone_size: -; cdr3_aa: CASSQLAGVPTDTQYF; cdr3_nt: TGTGCCAGCAGCCAATTAGCGGGGGTCCCCACAGATACGCAGTATTTT
d_call: -; j_call: TRBJ1-5; v_call: TRBV6-4; clone_size: few; cdr3_aa: CASSEQGGQPQHF; cdr3_nt: TGTGCCAGCAGTGAACAGGGCGGCCAGCCCCAGCATTTT
d_call: TRBD2; j_call: TRBJ2-1; v_call: TRBV5-6; clone_size: -; cdr3_aa: CASSLGGGSYNEQFF; cdr3_nt: TGTGCCAGCAGCTTAGGCGGGGGCTCCTACAATGAGCAGTTCTTC
d_call: -; j_call: TRBJ2-1; v_call: TRBV5-6; clone_size: -; cdr3_aa: CASSFGNEQFF; cdr3_nt: TGTGCCAGCAGCTTCGGTAATGAGCAGTTCTTC
d_call: TRBD1; j_call: TRBJ1-2; v_call: TRBV11-2; clone_size: few; cdr3_aa: CASRRTGTYGYTF; cdr3_nt: TGTGCCAGCAGACGGACAGGAACCTATGGCTACACCTTC
d_call: TRBD2; j_call: TRBJ2-4; v_call: TRBV5-1; clone_size: -; cdr3_aa: CASSPLAGGAKNIQYF; cdr3_nt: TGCGCCAGCAGCCCACTAGCGGGAGGAGCCAAAAACATTCAGTACTTC
d_call: TRBD1; j_call: TRBJ1-1; v_call: TRBV4-2; clone_size: -; cdr3_aa: CASSPTSTGGAVLAFF; cdr3_nt: TGTGCCAGCAGCCCTACCTCGACAGGGGGGGCGGTCTTAGCTTTCTTT
d_call: -; j_call: TRBJ1-1; v_call: TRBV29-1; clone_size: -; cdr3_aa: CSVRTAPDTEAFF; cdr3_nt: TGCAGCGTACGGACAGCCCCTGACACTGAAGCTTTCTTT
d_call: -; j_call: TRBJ2-5; v_call: TRBV5-1; clone_size: -; cdr3_aa: CASSPMVEGETQYF; cdr3_nt: TGCGCCAGCAGCCCCATGGTGGAGGGGGAGACCCAGTACTTC
d_call: TRBD1; j_call: TRBJ2-1; v_call: TRBV5-4; clone_size: -; cdr3_aa: CASSLRQTGVNEQFF; cdr3_nt: TGTGCCAGCAGCCTGCGCCAGACAGGGGTCAATGAGCAGTTCTTC
d_call: TRBD2; j_call: TRBJ2-2; v_call: TRBV3-1/TRBV3-2; clone_size: few; cdr3_aa: CASSQASGPTGELFF; cdr3_nt: TGTGCCAGCAGCCAAGCTAGCGGTCCCACCGGGGAGCTGTTTTTT
d_call: TRBD2; j_call: TRBJ2-2; v_call: TRBV7-3; clone_size: -; cdr3_aa: CASSPTLAGATGELFF; cdr3_nt: TGTGCCAGCAGCCCTACGCTAGCGGGGGCGACCGGGGAGCTGTTTTTT